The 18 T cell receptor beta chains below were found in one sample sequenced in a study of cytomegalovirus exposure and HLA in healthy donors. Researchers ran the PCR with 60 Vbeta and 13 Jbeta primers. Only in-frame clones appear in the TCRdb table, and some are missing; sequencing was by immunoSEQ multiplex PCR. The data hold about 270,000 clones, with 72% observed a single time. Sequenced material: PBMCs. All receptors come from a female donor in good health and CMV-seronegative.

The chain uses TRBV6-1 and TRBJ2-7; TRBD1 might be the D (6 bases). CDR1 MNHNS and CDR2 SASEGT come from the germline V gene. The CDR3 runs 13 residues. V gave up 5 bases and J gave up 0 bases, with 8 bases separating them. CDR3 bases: TGTGCCAGCAGTAGGGGGAGCTCCTACGAGCAGTACTTC. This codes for CASSRGSSYEQYF.

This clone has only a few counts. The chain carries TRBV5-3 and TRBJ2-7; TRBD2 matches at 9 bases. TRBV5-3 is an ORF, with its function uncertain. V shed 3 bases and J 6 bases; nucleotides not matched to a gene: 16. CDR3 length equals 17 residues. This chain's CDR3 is CARSSFPGLAVRTEQYF. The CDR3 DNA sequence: TGTGCCAGAAGCTCTTTCCCGGGACTAGCTGTGCGGACCGAGCAGTACTTC.

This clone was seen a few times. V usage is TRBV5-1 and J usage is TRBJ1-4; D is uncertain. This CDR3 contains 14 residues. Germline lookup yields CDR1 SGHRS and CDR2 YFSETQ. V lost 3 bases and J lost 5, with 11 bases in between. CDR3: CASSSDLPNEKLFF. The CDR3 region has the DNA TGCGCCAGCAGCTCGGACTTACCCAATGAAAAACTGTTTTTT.

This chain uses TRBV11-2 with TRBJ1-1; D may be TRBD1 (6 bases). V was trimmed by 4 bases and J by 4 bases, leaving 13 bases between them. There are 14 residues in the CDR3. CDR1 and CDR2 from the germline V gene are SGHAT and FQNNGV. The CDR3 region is CASSSPDRRTEAFF. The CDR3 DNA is TGTGCCAGCAGCTCCCCAGACAGGCGCACTGAAGCTTTCTTT.

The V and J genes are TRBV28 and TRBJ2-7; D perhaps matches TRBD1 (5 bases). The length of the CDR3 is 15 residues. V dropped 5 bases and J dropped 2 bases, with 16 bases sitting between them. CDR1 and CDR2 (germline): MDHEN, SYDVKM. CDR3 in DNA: TGTGCCAGCAGTACCGCCGGAGCCAGGGCCTACGAGCAGTACTTC. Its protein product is CASSTAGARAYEQYF.

The CDR3 here is CASSPRQASGLREKLFF. The CDR3 bases are TGTGCCAGCAGTCCGAGACAGGCTAGTGGTTTGCGGGAAAAACTGTTTTTT. The chain has TRBV27 and TRBJ1-4; D is perhaps TRBD1 (6 bases). The CDR3 covers 17 residues. Germline V gene data show CDR1 as MNHEY and CDR2 as SMNVEV (reference sequence). V was shortened by 5 bases and J by 8 bases, with 24 bases between the two germline ends.

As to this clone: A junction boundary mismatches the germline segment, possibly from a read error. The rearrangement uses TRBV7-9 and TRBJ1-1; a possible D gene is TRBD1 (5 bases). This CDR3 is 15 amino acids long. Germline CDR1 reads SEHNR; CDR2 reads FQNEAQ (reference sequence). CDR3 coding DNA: TGTTCCAGCAGCGTGGGGAGGGGCGGGAACACTGAAGCTTTCTTT. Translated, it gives CSSSVGRGGNTEAFF.

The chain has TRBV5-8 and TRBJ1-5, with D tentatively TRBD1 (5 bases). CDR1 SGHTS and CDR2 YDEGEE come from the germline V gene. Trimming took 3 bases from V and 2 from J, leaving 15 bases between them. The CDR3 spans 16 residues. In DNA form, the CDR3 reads TGTGCCAGCAGCTGGGACTCTCCCGGAGGCAATCAGCCCCAGCATTTT. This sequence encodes CASSWDSPGGNQPQHF.

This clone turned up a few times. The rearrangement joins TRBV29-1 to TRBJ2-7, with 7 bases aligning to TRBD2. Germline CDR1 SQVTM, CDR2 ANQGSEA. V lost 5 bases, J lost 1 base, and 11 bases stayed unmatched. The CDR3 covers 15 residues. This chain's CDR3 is CSVRGEGRGSYEQYF. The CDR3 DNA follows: TGCAGCGTTAGAGGGGAGGGGAGGGGTTCCTACGAGCAGTACTTC.

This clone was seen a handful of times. CDR3 sequence (DNA): TGTGCCAGCAGCTTGGGCCGGTCGAACACTGAAGCTTTCTTT. This translates into CASSLGRSNTEAFF. The J gene is TRBJ1-1, the V gene TRBV7-2; the D is unclear. This CDR3 spans 14 amino acids. The V end was cut by 3 bases, the J end by 1 base, with 9 bases between. Germline V lookup: CDR1 SGHTA, CDR2 FQGNSA. The full variable domain, its missing parts supplied by reference TRBV7-2 and TRBJ1-1, is GAGVSQSPSNKVTEKGKDVELRCDPISGHTALYWYRQSLGQGLEFLIYFQGNSAPDKSGLPSDRFSAERTGGSVSTLTIQRTQQEDSAVYLCASSLGRSNTEAFFGQGTRLTVV.

CDR3 protein: CASSLVAGKLETQYF. CDR3 sequence (DNA): TGCGCCAGCAGCTTGGTAGCAGGGAAACTGGAGACCCAGTACTTC. The chain combines TRBV5-1 with TRBJ2-5, with D tentatively TRBD1 (5 bases). The germline gives CDR1 SGHRS, CDR2 YFSETQ. The CDR3 has 15 amino acids. The V end was cut by 0 bases, the J end by 5 bases, with 14 bases between.

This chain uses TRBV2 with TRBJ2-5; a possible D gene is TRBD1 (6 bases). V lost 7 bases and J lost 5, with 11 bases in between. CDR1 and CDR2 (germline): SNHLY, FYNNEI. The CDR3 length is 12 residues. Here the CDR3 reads CASNRVKETQYF. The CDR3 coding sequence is TGTGCCAGCAACAGGGTGAAGGAGACCCAGTACTTC.

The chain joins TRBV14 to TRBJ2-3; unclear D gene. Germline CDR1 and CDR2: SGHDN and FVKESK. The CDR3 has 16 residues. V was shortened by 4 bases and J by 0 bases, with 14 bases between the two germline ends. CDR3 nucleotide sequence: TGTGCCAGCAGCCTTCTCAACAGACCTAGCACAGATACGCAGTATTTT. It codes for CASSLLNRPSTDTQYF.

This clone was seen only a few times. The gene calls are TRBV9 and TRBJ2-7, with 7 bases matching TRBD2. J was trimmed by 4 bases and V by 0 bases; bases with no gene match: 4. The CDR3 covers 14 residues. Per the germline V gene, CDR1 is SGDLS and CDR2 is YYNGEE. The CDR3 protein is CASSVGDYLYEQYF. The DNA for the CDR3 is TGTGCCAGCAGCGTAGGGGACTATCTTTACGAGCAGTACTTC. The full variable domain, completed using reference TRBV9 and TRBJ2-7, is DSGVTQTPKHLITATGQRVTLRCSPRSGDLSVYWYQQSLDQGLQFLIQYYNGEERAKGNILERFSAQQFPDLHSELNLSSLELGDSALYFCASSVGDYLYEQYFGPGTRLTVT.

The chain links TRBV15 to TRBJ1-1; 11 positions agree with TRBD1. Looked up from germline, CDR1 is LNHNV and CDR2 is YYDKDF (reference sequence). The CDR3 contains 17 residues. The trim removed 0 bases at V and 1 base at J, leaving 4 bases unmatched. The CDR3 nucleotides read TGTGCCACCAGCAGAGAGGACAGGGGGCCCACGAACACTGAAGCTTTCTTT. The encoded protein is CATSREDRGPTNTEAFF. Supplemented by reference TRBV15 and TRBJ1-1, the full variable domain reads DAMVIQNPRYQVTQFGKPVTLSCSQTLNHNVMYWYQQKSSQAPKLLFHYYDKDFNNEADTPDNFQSRRPNTSFCFLDIRSPGLGDTAMYLCATSREDRGPTNTEAFFGQGTRLTVV.

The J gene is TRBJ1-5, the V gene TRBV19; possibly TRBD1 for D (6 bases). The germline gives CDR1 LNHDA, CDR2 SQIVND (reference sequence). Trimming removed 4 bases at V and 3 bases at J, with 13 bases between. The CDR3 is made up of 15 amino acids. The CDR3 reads CASSTGTIDNQPQHF. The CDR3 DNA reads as TGTGCCAGTAGTACAGGGACAATTGACAATCAGCCCCAGCATTTT.

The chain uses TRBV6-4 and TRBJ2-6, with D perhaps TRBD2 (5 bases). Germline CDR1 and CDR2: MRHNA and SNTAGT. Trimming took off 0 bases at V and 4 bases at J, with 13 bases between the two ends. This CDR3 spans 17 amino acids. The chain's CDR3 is CASSDSSGSGGANVLTF. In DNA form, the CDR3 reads TGTGCCAGCAGTGACTCGAGCGGCTCGGGGGGGGCCAACGTCCTGACTTTC.

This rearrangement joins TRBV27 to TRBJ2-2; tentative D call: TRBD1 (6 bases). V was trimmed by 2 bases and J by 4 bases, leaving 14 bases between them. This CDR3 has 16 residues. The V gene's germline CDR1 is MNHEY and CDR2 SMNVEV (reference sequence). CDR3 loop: CASSLAVGAGTGELFF. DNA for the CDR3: TGTGCCAGCAGTTTAGCGGTGGGGGCGGGCACCGGGGAGCTGTTTTTT.